What follows is one T cell receptor beta chain and its context. Its antigen remains unidentified. Base qualities are not provided; no much larger clone lies one nucleotide away. Using the deep immunoSEQ assay, TCR CDR3 regions were amplified from genomic DNA by multiplex PCR. For each cell subset, the extracted genomic DNA was distributed evenly across all wells of several immunoSEQ 96-well plates, and each plate served as one replicate. Each replicate PCR for sorted subsets received about 0.2 ug genomic DNA, equal to about 29,000 T cell genomes. Purified libraries were quantified with a Qubit 3.0 fluorometer, sized on a Bioanalyzer 2100, and re-quantified with the KAPA Library Quantification kit. Each immunoSEQ 96-well plate was sequenced on its own single-read 150-cycle Illumina NextSeq 550 flow cell. The study's processing was this. Because the immunoSEQ output included only junctional sequences and no quality scores, the filtering could not be the same as the filtering used for full-length reads. To assign V/J genes and CDR3, sequences were annotated against IMGT germline references using PyIR, a Python wrapper for IgBLAST v1.9. Reads were removed for weak V/J assignments (E-value above 1e-6), missing CDR3, stop codons, out-of-frame junctions, or ambiguous translated residues. V3J clonotypes were defined as sequences sharing the same inferred V gene, J gene, and CDR3 amino acid sequence. Percentage overlap between repertoires was calculated by dividing the number of shared unique clonotypes by the size of the smaller repertoire. RTK rarefaction, the Chao1 estimator, and Recon v2.1 estimates of unobserved clonotypes were used to assess repertoire richness. OLGA was used to compute generation probabilities for all TCRbeta clonotypes that the gDNA method yielded from a handful of donors. TCRdb's version of the immuneACCESS table is confined to in-frame rearrangements and falls short of the full clone set. An unresolved V gene accounts for under half of the shortfall where checked; the remainder is of unknown origin. The DNA gave D and trimming, while V, J and clone size come from that table. The sample records 2.5 million or so clones, 90% to 95% of which are singletons. Clones ranked in the top ten supply more than 0.12% of the sample.

This entry belongs to a study of shared clonotypes between healthy human individuals (TCRdb year 2020). A note on the overall study: The cohort comprised a couple of women and a few men aged 18 to 49 years. Per donor, three plates each were used for CD4 naive and CD4 memory, two for CD8 naive, and one for CD8 memory. Blood TCR repertoires of a handful of healthy adults were deeply sequenced to estimate repertoire size and the extent of clonotype sharing between individuals. Different laboratories and diverse techniques were used to prepare libraries and sequence TCR repertoires, to increase sequencing depth and limit assay-specific biases. Per donor, leukapheresis produced somewhere between about 0.85 and 10 billion PBMCs.

On the study overall, not on this receptor specifically: Larger estimated clonotype richness was generally found for naive subsets than for memory subsets. Rarefaction of sorted-subset datasets indicated incomplete sequencing despite the large sequencing depth. Because the study included a small number of donors, the genetic and exposure-history diversity represented was limited. Compared with non-shared clonotypes, clonotypes shared by all four sorted-subset donors had higher generation probabilities. Based on pairwise subsampling, the degree of clonotype sharing among donors was expected to be affected by sequencing depth. Sampling was restricted to blood, and TCR repertoires in tissue are likely to differ from TCR repertoires in blood. Roughly 5% of naive CD4, 3% to 3.5% of naive CD8, roughly 2.4% of memory CD4, and over 0.35% of memory CD8 clonotypes were shared across several donors.

The CDR3 runs 16 residues from the cysteine to the phenylalanine. The only DNA kept is the CDR3, 48 bases in frame from the first base. After removal of 6 bases from V and 4 bases from J, the junction retains 5 bases not matched to a gene. Looking up the germline V gene yields CDR1 SNHLY and CDR2 FYNNEI. The donors were healthy, HIV-negative adults who had no recently reported acute infections or vaccinations. Every donor was a Caucasian adult residing in Nashville, Tennessee, USA. CD4+ T cells were enriched through magnetic negative selection, after which naive cells were positively selected on CD45RA and the remaining negative fraction served as the memory subset. Blood was obtained by leukapheresis, after which PBMCs were separated by Ficoll-Histopaque density gradient centrifugation and cryopreserved in liquid nitrogen vapor phase. Analytical flow cytometry was used to check the purity and quantity of each magnetically sorted T cell population. Genomic DNA was isolated from every sorted fraction and measured by UV absorbance on a Nanodrop 2000c.

The TCR comes from a man younger than 35 in good health. What was sequenced was naive CD4+ T cells sorted from blood. The sample's cell subset or site label, decoded: CD45RA+ positively selected. The chain uses TRBV2 and TRBJ2-5; 16 middle bases align to TRBD2. The DNA reads TGTGCCAGCAGCCGCGGGACTAGCGGGGGGGGAGAGACCCAGTACTTC. Translated, it gives CASSRGTSGGGETQYF.